This T cell receptor beta chain is drawn from a study of shared clonotypes between healthy human individuals. Study results and caveats: Naive subsets generally had larger estimated richness than memory subsets. Sharing across a few donors was seen in approximately 5.2% of naive CD4 clonotypes.

CDR1 is SGHRS, CDR2 YFSETQ, per germline. This CDR3 comprises 17 residues. Trimming took off 0 bases at V and 4 bases at J, with 17 bases between the two ends. The data were produced by immunoSEQ multiplex PCR, yet TCRdb's version contains in-frame clones alone and is incomplete. The profile covers 2 million or so clones, with roughly 96% appearing a single time and 0.13% taken by the ten largest. In the case of this clone: As yet, its antigen is unknown.

This chain uses TRBV5-1 with TRBJ1-3, with D tentatively TRBD1 (6 bases). The clonotype comes from a man aged 18-30 years in good health. Source material: naive CD4+ T cells sorted from blood. Stated subset: CD45RA+ positively selected. CDR3 DNA: TGCGCCAGCAGCTTGGCTACGGGGGCTCGTACCGGAAACACCATATATTTT. As protein: CASSLATGARTGNTIYF.